These 8 T cell receptor beta chains came from one sample sequenced in a study of T cell responses to AZD1222 COVID-19 vaccine. This table comes from immunoSEQ multiplex PCR, and its TCRdb copy is limited to in-frame clones, with some not included. The sample holds 95,000 to 100,000 clones, approximately 90% seen once. The material sequenced was peripheral blood, taken 28 days after the second AZD1222 dose. These receptors were collected from an adult who received the AZD1222 COVID-19 vaccine.

The chain combines TRBV9 with TRBJ1-2; TRBD1 agrees at 9 bases. The CDR3 is 13 amino acids. Germline V gene data show CDR1 as SGDLS and CDR2 as YYNGEE. Trimming took 2 bases from V and 7 from J; bases not matched to a gene: 3. The CDR3 DNA follows: TGTGCCAGCAGCGTGACAGGGGGAGGTGGCTACACCTTC. As protein: CASSVTGGGGYTF.

The chain carries TRBV6-5 and TRBJ2-7; a possible D gene is TRBD2 (7 bases). Looked up from germline, CDR1 is MNHEY and CDR2 is SVGAGI. This CDR3 has 15 residues. Trimming stripped 6 bases from V and 3 bases from J, with 18 bases between. The CDR3 region is CASRQGGGANYEQYF. The DNA for the CDR3 is TGTGCCAGCAGGCAGGGAGGGGGTGCAAACTACGAGCAGTACTTC.

The chain carries TRBV30 and TRBJ1-1, with TRBD1 as a possible D gene (5 bases). Trimming cost V 5 bases and J 5 bases, with 18 bases left between them. CDR3 length: 14 residues. Germline V gene data show CDR1 as GTSNPN and CDR2 as SVGIG (reference sequence). The DNA of the CDR3 is TGTGCCTGGCCCAGCTGGGACCGGAGGACTGAAGCTTTCTTT. Residues: CAWPSWDRRTEAFF.

This clone was detected a few times. Other DNA sequences in this sample translate to the same CDR3. J is TRBJ1-1 and V is TRBV28; D gene ambiguous. CDR3 length equals 12 residues. Germline V gives CDR1 MDHEN, CDR2 SYDVKM. Trimming removed 1 base at V and 2 bases at J, with 2 bases between. The CDR3, as DNA: TGTGCCAGCAGTTTATTCAACACTGAAGCTTTCTTT. Translation: CASSLFNTEAFF.

This clone appeared a few times. The chain employs TRBV4-1 and TRBJ2-2, with TRBD2 matching 13 bases. This CDR3 has 16 residues. Germline V CDR1 and CDR2: MGHRA, YSYEKL. Unmatched junction bases numbered 6, after V lost 3 bases and J lost 8 bases. The DNA of the CDR3 is TGCGCCAGCAGCCATCCGGGACTAGCGGGGCCGGGGGAGCTGTTTTTT. It specifies CASSHPGLAGPGELFF.

This clone is a singleton in its sample. This chain connects TRBV19 to TRBJ1-2, with D possibly TRBD1 on 6 matching bases. The CDR3 loop spans 14 amino acids. V was cut by 5 bases and J by 3 bases, with 13 bases left in between. The V gene's germline CDR1 is LNHDA and CDR2 SQIVND (reference sequence). The CDR3 DNA reads TGTGCCAGTAGTGGGGCAGGGGCTCACTATGGCTACACCTTC. Amino acids: CASSGAGAHYGYTF. Combining the CDR3 with reference TRBV19 and TRBJ1-2 gives the whole variable domain DGGITQSPKYLFRKEGQNVTLSCEQNLNHDAMYWYRQDPGQGLRLIYYSQIVNDFQKGDIAEGYSVSREKKESFPLTVTSAQKNPTAFYLCASSGAGAHYGYTFGSGTRLTVV.

The chain links TRBV28 to TRBJ1-1; D is uncertain. The CDR3 loop spans 14 amino acids. The germline V gene encodes CDR1 MDHEN and CDR2 SYDVKM. Trimming pared 2 bases from V and 0 bases from J, leaving 7 bases between. The CDR3 region is CASSLPTVNTEAFF. In nucleotides, the CDR3 is TGTGCCAGCAGTTTACCGACGGTGAACACTGAAGCTTTCTTT.

Of note for this clone: At one boundary the junction diverges from the germline segment, which might be a read error. The chain joins TRBV11-2 to TRBJ1-2; D gene ambiguous. The CDR3 is 13 amino acids. Germline V lookup: CDR1 SGHAT, CDR2 FQNNGV. CDR3 amino acids: CASSHTADYGCTF. The CDR3 bases are TGTGCCAGCAGTCATACCGCGGACTATGGCTGCACCTTC.